Shown below are 12 T cell receptor beta chains from a single sample sequenced in a study of cytomegalovirus exposure and HLA in healthy donors. 60 Vbeta and 13 Jbeta primers were used in PCR. TCRdb keeps only in-frame clones here, not all; method: immunoSEQ multiplex PCR. The data hold roughly 110,000 clones, with 82% observed a single time. The sample consisted of PBMCs. Receptors were obtained from a man aged 45-60 years in good health and CMV-seronegative.

This chain joins TRBV10-2 and TRBJ2-5, with TRBD1 matching 7 bases. Trimming at V came to 3 bases and at J to 2 bases, leaving 12 bases not matched to a gene. The V gene's germline CDR1 is WSHSY and CDR2 SAAADI. The CDR3 is 17 amino acids. CDR3 DNA sequence: TGCGCCAGCAGTGAATCCCCACCGGGACAGAAACAAGAGACCCAGTACTTC. It translates to CASSESPPGQKQETQYF.

The genes are TRBV27 and TRBJ1-1; TRBD1 might be the D (5 bases). Trimming stripped 0 bases from V and 1 base from J, with 9 bases between. The CDR3 covers 15 residues. Germline V gives CDR1 MNHEY, CDR2 SMNVEV (reference sequence). CDR3 nucleotide sequence: TGTGCCAGCAGTTTATCGCCAGGGCCGAACACTGAAGCTTTCTTT. Protein sequence: CASSLSPGPNTEAFF.

The J gene is TRBJ2-1, the V gene TRBV7-2; D remains unclear. The germline gives CDR1 SGHTA, CDR2 FQGNSA. This CDR3 comprises 14 residues. Trimming pared 4 bases from V and 4 bases from J, leaving 11 bases between. The CDR3 sequence is CASSSRLLYNEQFF. The CDR3 nucleotides are TGTGCCAGCAGCTCCCGACTCCTATACAATGAGCAGTTCTTC.

The chain has TRBV5-6 and TRBJ1-2, with D perhaps matching TRBD1 (6 bases). The V end was cut by 4 bases, the J end by 4 bases, with 17 bases between. Germline V gene sequence: CDR1 SGHDT, CDR2 YYEEEE. The CDR3 runs to 15 residues. CDR3 in amino acids: CASSRATGLGYGYTF. CDR3 DNA: TGTGCCAGCAGCCGCGCTACAGGGTTGGGCTATGGCTACACCTTC.

The chain is built from TRBV7-9 and TRBJ1-1; the D is unclear. Germline V gives CDR1 SEHNR, CDR2 FQNEAQ (reference sequence). Between the trimmed V and J ends, which lost 5 bases and 7 bases, there was a span of 17 bases. This CDR3 has 14 residues. The CDR3 coding sequence is TGTGCCAGCAGCCTTCGAGCAGCGGATAATGAAGCTTTCTTT. Translated, it gives CASSLRAADNEAFF.

The rearrangement links TRBV20-1 to TRBJ2-1, with D hard to call. The V end lost 5 bases, the J end lost 8 bases, and 10 bases lay between the germline ends. CDR1 is DFQATT, CDR2 SNEGSKA, per germline (reference sequence). The CDR3 is 11 residues long. The CDR3: CSARVIDEQFF. The DNA of the CDR3 is TGCAGTGCTCGGGTAATTGATGAGCAGTTCTTC.

The V and J genes are TRBV5-1 and TRBJ1-2; D might be TRBD1 (5 bases). This CDR3 spans 14 amino acids. CDR1 is SGHRS, CDR2 YFSETQ, per germline. V dropped 4 bases and J dropped 7 bases, with 17 bases sitting between them. The CDR3 loop is CASSPTADRSGYTF. The DNA for the CDR3 is TGCGCCAGCAGCCCGACAGCCGACCGCTCTGGCTACACCTTC.

This chain uses TRBV28 with TRBJ2-5; tentative D call: TRBD2 (5 bases). Germline loops: CDR1 MDHEN, CDR2 SYDVKM. The CDR3 loop spans 14 amino acids. V was pared by 4 bases and J by 2 bases, with 11 bases between. The CDR3 protein is CASSSRTGQETQYF. The CDR3 DNA reads TGTGCCAGCAGTTCCCGGACGGGACAAGAGACCCAGTACTTC.

V usage is TRBV7-2 and J usage is TRBJ1-1; weak D call: TRBD1 (6 bases). CDR3 length: 14 residues. V was shortened by 3 bases and J by 4 bases, with 12 bases between the two germline ends. Germline V gene data show CDR1 as SGHTA and CDR2 as FQGNSA. CDR3 region: CASSLTPGATEAFF. The CDR3 DNA follows: TGTGCCAGCAGCTTGACCCCAGGGGCCACTGAAGCTTTCTTT.

This chain links TRBV10-1 with TRBJ2-1; maybe TRBD2 (5 bases). Germline V gene data show CDR1 as WNHNN and CDR2 as SYGVQD (reference sequence). This CDR3 is built from 15 residues. V was cut by 3 bases and J by 5 bases, with 14 bases left in between. The CDR3 sequence is CASSEGGNRNNEQFF. The CDR3 nucleotides are TGCGCCAGCAGTGAAGGAGGAAATCGCAACAATGAGCAGTTCTTC.

This clone appeared a single time. The CDR3 DNA reads as TGTGCCAGTAGTATATCAAAAGTCGGGACCTACGAGCAGTACTTC. Its translation: CASSISKVGTYEQYF. The rearrangement uses TRBV19 and TRBJ2-7, with D possibly matching TRBD2 (5 bases). CDR1 LNHDA and CDR2 SQIVND come from the germline V gene (reference sequence). This CDR3 comprises 15 residues. V lost 2 bases and J lost 2, with 13 bases in between.

The chain is built from TRBV6-5 and TRBJ2-1, with 8 bases aligning to TRBD1. The V gene end was trimmed by 6 bases and the J gene end by 9 bases; junction bases not matched to a gene: 7. The V gene's germline CDR1 is MNHEY and CDR2 SVGAGI. CDR3 size: 13 residues. CDR3 coding DNA: TGTGCCAGCAGGCGGACAGGGTCAGCTGAGCAGTTCTTC. This encodes CASRRTGSAEQFF.